Presented here are 11 T cell receptor beta chains from one specimen sequenced in a study of monozygotic twins with inflammatory bowel disease. TCRdb reprocessed the 5' RACE reads and reports one entry per CDR3 protein, with no DNA. The table lists around 380,000 distinct CDR3 sequences. The sequencing input was blood. Receptor source: a human donor with ulcerative colitis or Crohn's disease, or a healthy co-twin of an affected twin (not recorded which).

CDR3 amino acids: CSAGRADTQYF. The rearrangement joins TRBV20-1 to TRBJ2-3. Per germline, CDR1 DFQATT and CDR2 SNEGSKA (reference sequence). The CDR3 has 11 amino acids.

V is TRBV25-1 and J is TRBJ1-1; TCRdb lists TRBD1, though no DNA is available to test this call. The CDR3 loop spans 15 amino acids. CDR1 is MGHDK and CDR2 is SYGVNS in the germline V gene. The CDR3 loop reads CASSARGRWVTEAFF.

CDR3 in amino acids: CASSLRHSDYGYTF. This rearrangement joins TRBV11-2 to TRBJ1-2. CDR3 length: 14 amino acids. The V gene's germline CDR1 is SGHAT and CDR2 FQNNGV.

The V gene is TRBV15, the J gene TRBJ2-5. The CDR3 runs to 14 residues. Germline V CDR1 and CDR2: LNHNV, YYDKDF (reference sequence). The CDR3 spells CATSRNWGQETQYF.

The chain's CDR3 is CASSLPQGAGSYNSPLHF. This chain links TRBV11-2 with TRBJ1-6; the TCRdb call, TRBD1, lacks DNA for checking. The CDR3 length is 18 residues. CDR1 and CDR2 (germline): SGHAT, FQNNGV.

The chain uses TRBV5-1 and TRBJ1-1. CDR1 is SGHRS, CDR2 YFSETQ, per germline. This CDR3 has 14 residues. This CDR3 reads CASSLDPRRAEAFF.

This chain connects TRBV3-1 to TRBJ2-1. This CDR3 spans 11 amino acids. Germline lookup yields CDR1 LGHDT and CDR2 YNNKEL (reference sequence). CDR3 amino acids: CASSRNDEQFF.

The V and J genes are TRBV7-2 and TRBJ2-5; TCRdb calls TRBD1, which cannot be checked without DNA. Germline CDR1 reads SGHTA; CDR2 reads FQGNSA. The CDR3 consists of 13 residues. This chain's CDR3 is CASSLGQSETQYF.

The CDR3 sequence is CASSPDRTYGYTF. V and J are TRBV3-1 and TRBJ1-2; the TCRdb call, TRBD1, lacks DNA for checking. Germline CDR1 LGHDT, CDR2 YNNKEL (reference sequence). There are 13 residues in the CDR3.

The chain combines TRBV4-3 with TRBJ2-1. This CDR3 region has 14 residues. Per the germline V gene, CDR1 is LGHNA and CDR2 is YSLEER. CDR3 in amino acids: CASSQRPTDNEQFF.

V is TRBV6-5 and J is TRBJ1-1; TCRdb's D call, TRBD1, is unchecked because there is no DNA. This CDR3 has 17 amino acids. CDR1 and CDR2 (germline): MNHEY, SVGAGI. The CDR3 sequence is CASSYPPQGAPNTEAFF.